One sample yielded the 21 T cell receptor beta chains listed below, sequenced in a study of T cell responses to AZD1222 COVID-19 vaccine (dated by TCRdb to about 2021). Preparation of the library involved the immunoSEQ multiplex PCR assay. Entries here come from immuneACCESS through TCRdb and include only in-frame sequences with V and J called. Some clones fail to appear in such tables; in the studies checked, an unresolved V gene covers under half of the shortfall, and the cause of the remainder is unknown. Across this sample there are 65,000 to 90,000 clones, with roughly 89% seen only once. Over 7.5% of the sample is in the top ten clones. The time point label for this specimen denotes: about 28 days (+/-7) after the second vaccine dose. The sample here was peripheral blood, taken 28 days after the second AZD1222 dose. Receptor source: an adult who received the AZD1222 COVID-19 vaccine.

This clone was seen a single time. This rearrangement joins TRBV20-1 to TRBJ2-7, with 8 nucleotides matching TRBD2. The CDR3 consists of 16 residues. With V trimmed by 3 bases and J by 2 bases, 12 bases remained unmatched. Germline V gene sequence: CDR1 DFQATT, CDR2 SNEGSKA (reference sequence). CDR3 nucleotide sequence: TGCAGTGCTAGTTTTGGGAGCGGGGGCCTAGCCTACGAGCAGTACTTC. This gives the protein CSASFGSGGLAYEQYF.

The rearrangement uses TRBV6-1 and TRBJ1-1, with TRBD1 as a possible D gene (5 bases). Germline V gene sequence: CDR1 MNHNS, CDR2 SASEGT. Trimming stripped 1 base from V and 4 bases from J, with 10 bases between. The CDR3 contains 14 residues. For the CDR3, the DNA is TGTGCCAGCAGTGAAGTAGGGGATCTCACTGAAGCTTTCTTT. As protein: CASSEVGDLTEAFF.

This rearrangement joins TRBV19 to TRBJ2-5; 14 nucleotides line up with TRBD2. Germline V gives CDR1 LNHDA, CDR2 SQIVND (reference sequence). The CDR3 totals 19 residues. The J segment lost 5 bases and the V segment lost 0 bases, leaving 11 bases of the junction unmatched. The CDR3 DNA follows: TGTGCCAGTAGTATAGATGTTGCGACTAGCGGGGGGGCTCGGGAGACCCAGTACTTC. It is translated as CASSIDVATSGGARETQYF.

CDR3 sequence (DNA): TGTGCCACCTCGGGACCGAGGGAAAATCAGCCCCAGCATTTT. Residues: CATSGPRENQPQHF. The chain employs TRBV19 and TRBJ1-5; a possible D gene is TRBD1 (5 bases). This CDR3 contains 14 residues. CDR1 and CDR2 from the germline V gene are LNHDA and SQIVND (reference sequence). Deletions cut 10 bases from V and 4 bases from J, with 17 bases between.

This chain joins TRBV5-4 and TRBJ1-4; TRBD1 aligns across 12 bases. Germline CDR1 and CDR2: SGHNT and YYREEE (reference sequence). Trimming at V came to 3 bases and at J to 10 bases, leaving 7 bases not matched to a gene. CDR3 size: 15 residues. Written as DNA, the CDR3 is TGTGCCAGCAGCTCCTCCGGGACAGGGGGCGGAAAACTGTTTTTT. Translation: CASSSSGTGGGKLFF. Filled out from reference TRBV5-4 and TRBJ1-4, the complete variable domain reads ETGVTQSPTHLIKTRGQQVTLRCSSQSGHNTVSWYQQALGQGPQFIFQYYREEENGRGNFPPRFSGLQFPNYSSELNVNALELDDSALYLCASSSSGTGGGKLFFGSGTQLSVL.

V usage is TRBV27 and J usage is TRBJ2-1; maybe TRBD2 (6 bases). The CDR3 consists of 14 residues. Germline assignment: CDR1 MNHEY and CDR2 SMNVEV (reference sequence). The ends were cut back, 6 bases at V and 4 bases at J, with 13 bases in the middle. The CDR3 DNA reads as TGTGCCAGCAGAACCGGGACTCCATACAATGAGCAGTTCTTC. Translating it yields CASRTGTPYNEQFF.

The count of this clone is one. The chain employs TRBV28 and TRBJ1-2, with 8 bases fitting TRBD1. The CDR3 consists of 13 residues. Germline V gives CDR1 MDHEN, CDR2 SYDVKM. The J segment lost 8 bases and the V segment lost 4 bases, leaving 6 bases of the junction unmatched. The chain's CDR3 is CASSSSAGGGYTF. CDR3 in DNA: TGTGCCAGCAGTTCGTCAGCAGGGGGCGGCTACACCTTC.

This clone was found once. The chain joins TRBV6-5 to TRBJ1-1, with 7 bases fitting TRBD1. After removal of 6 bases from V and 0 bases from J, the junction contained 1 base not matched to a gene. The CDR3 has 13 residues. Per the germline V gene, CDR1 is MNHEY and CDR2 is SVGAGI. The CDR3 is CASSGTVNTEAFF. CDR3 sequence (DNA): TGTGCCAGCAGCGGGACAGTGAACACTGAAGCTTTCTTT.

The chain couples TRBV7-2 to TRBJ2-5, with D possibly matching TRBD2 (5 bases). This CDR3 comprises 14 residues. Germline V lookup: CDR1 SGHTA, CDR2 FQGNSA. The V gene lost 1 base and the J gene lost 5 bases, with 11 bases spanning the gap. The CDR3 loop is CASSLGPRGETQYF. CDR3 bases: TGTGCCAGCAGCTTAGGCCCCAGAGGGGAGACCCAGTACTTC.

The chain employs TRBV5-1 and TRBJ2-7; the match to TRBD2 covers 7 bases. Germline values: CDR1 SGHRS, CDR2 YFSETQ. J gave up 8 bases and V 0 bases, and 5 bases lay outside the gene matches. This CDR3 has 13 residues. The CDR3 region has the DNA TGCGCCAGCAGCTTGGAGGTCGGGGGGAAGCAGTACGTC. This translates into CASSLEVGGKQYV.

The chain combines TRBV7-9 with TRBJ2-7; D remains unclear. CDR3 length: 12 amino acids. V gave up 2 bases and J gave up 2 bases, with 4 bases separating them. Germline CDR1 reads SEHNR; CDR2 reads FQNEAQ (reference sequence). CDR3 coding DNA: TGTGCCAGCAGCTTAAGCACCTACGAGCAGTACTTC. Its translation is CASSLSTYEQYF. Using reference TRBV7-9 and TRBJ2-7 for the parts outside the CDR3, the full variable domain is DTGVSQNPRHKITKRGQNVTFRCDPISEHNRLYWYRQTLGQGPEFLTYFQNEAQLEKSRLLSDRFSAERPKGSFSTLEIQRTEQGDSAMYLCASSLSTYEQYFGPGTRLTVT.

The chain couples TRBV11-3 to TRBJ2-2; 7 positions agree with TRBD1. The CDR3 loop spans 15 amino acids. Germline V lookup: CDR1 SGHNT, CDR2 YENEEA. With V trimmed by 5 bases and J by 1 base, 4 bases remained unmatched. This chain's CDR3 is CASSAGTVNTGELFF. CDR3 DNA: TGTGCCAGCAGCGCCGGGACAGTGAACACCGGGGAGCTGTTTTTT.

The chain recombines TRBV10-3 with TRBJ1-3; D is uncertain. The germline CDR1 and CDR2 sequences are ENHRY and SYGVKD. Deletions cut 0 bases from V and 4 bases from J, with 4 bases between. The CDR3 spans 13 residues. CDR3 amino acids: CAISESIGNTIYF. For the CDR3, the DNA is TGTGCCATCAGTGAGTCGATAGGAAACACCATATATTTT.

The chain has TRBV12-3 or TRBV12-4 and TRBJ1-2, with no clear D. V dropped 3 bases and J dropped 4 bases, with 6 bases sitting between them. The length of the CDR3 is 12 residues. The CDR3 region is CASSFVGYGYTF. As DNA, the CDR3 is TGTGCCAGCAGTTTCGTGGGCTATGGCTACACCTTC.

This clone occurred once. The V and J genes are TRBV3-1 (or the pseudogene TRBV3-2) and TRBJ2-7, with D uncertain. Deletions cut 1 base from V and 0 bases from J, with 13 bases between. The CDR3 totals 16 residues. Germline CDR1 and CDR2: LGHDT and YNNKEL (reference sequence). In DNA form, the CDR3 reads TGTGCCAGCAGCCAAGGACAACCCCCAGGCTCCTACGAGCAGTACTTC. This encodes CASSQGQPPGSYEQYF.

The CDR3, as DNA: TGTGCCACCAGCGTAACAGGGTTCCCCACGTTCGAGCAGTACTTC. This translates into CATSVTGFPTFEQYF. The rearrangement uses TRBV15 and TRBJ2-7; D perhaps matches TRBD1 (6 bases). The V end was cut by 5 bases, the J end by 6 bases, with 20 bases between. This CDR3 spans 15 amino acids. Germline values: CDR1 LNHNV, CDR2 YYDKDF (reference sequence).

The genes are TRBV5-5 and TRBJ1-2; 9 bases line up with TRBD1. Germline V gene sequence: CDR1 SGHKS, CDR2 YYEKEE (reference sequence). V was pared by 0 bases and J by 4 bases, with 4 bases of the junction left unmatched. The length of the CDR3 is 15 residues. CDR3 in amino acids: CASSLEGTGIYGYTF. The CDR3 DNA sequence: TGTGCCAGCAGCTTGGAAGGGACAGGGATCTATGGCTACACCTTC.

The chain is built from TRBV19 and TRBJ1-2; no reliable D call. Trimming shortened V by 5 bases and J by 3 bases, and 13 bases separated the two germline ends. The CDR3 is made up of 14 amino acids. Per the germline V gene, CDR1 is LNHDA and CDR2 is SQIVND (reference sequence). This CDR3 reads CASSGIGQYYGYTF. For the CDR3, the DNA is TGTGCCAGTAGTGGTATTGGCCAGTACTATGGCTACACCTTC.

This rearrangement joins TRBV19 to TRBJ1-1; D is unclear. Between the trimmed V and J ends, which lost 3 bases and 3 bases, there was a span of 5 bases. This CDR3 is 12 amino acids long. CDR1 is LNHDA, CDR2 SQIVND, per germline (reference sequence). Here the CDR3 reads CASSIPYTEAFF. For the CDR3, the DNA is TGTGCCAGTAGTATCCCCTACACTGAAGCTTTCTTT.

CDR3: CASSYRGSSYEQYF. The CDR3 DNA reads as TGTGCCAGCAGTTACAGGGGAAGCTCCTACGAGCAGTACTTC. The chain couples TRBV6-2 or TRBV6-3 to TRBJ2-7; D perhaps matches TRBD1 (5 bases). Germline V gives CDR1 MNHEY, CDR2 SVGEGT. The V end lost 2 bases, the J end lost 0 bases, and 8 bases lay between the germline ends. The CDR3 covers 14 residues.

The chain has TRBV7-2 and TRBJ2-5; TRBD2 might be the D (5 bases). Germline V gives CDR1 SGHTA, CDR2 FQGNSA. CDR3 size: 14 residues. V lost 1 base, J lost 1 base, and 7 bases lay in between. The CDR3: CASSLGGAQETQYF. The CDR3 DNA reads as TGTGCCAGCAGCTTAGGGGGAGCCCAAGAGACCCAGTACTTC.